Listed below are T cell receptor beta chains from one sample, sequenced in a study of blood T cell repertoires in COVID-19. Sequenced by immunoSEQ multiplex PCR; TCRdb stores in-frame clones only, minus some. The table lists some 150,000 clones, approximately 87% of them singletons. The sample was peripheral blood. The receptors come from a woman aged 45 to 65 with active or convalescent COVID-19. Both conserved end residues are part of each CDR3. Fields, in order: clone size, J gene, D gene, V gene, CDR3 DNA, CDR3 protein. D genes are given only for firm matches. The size field is filled for only some rows; it gives once, few, many or a size class.

>once|TRBJ2-2|-|TRBV18
TGTGCCAGCTCACCAGAGGGTGGTAGCACCGGGGAGCTGTTTTTT
CASSPEGGSTGELFF
>once|TRBJ2-7|-|TRBV4-2
TGTGCCAGCAGCCAAGAATGGGGGCCAGGCGTCGGATACGAGCAGTACTTC
CASSQEWGPGVGYEQYF
>-|TRBJ2-6|-|TRBV7-9
TGTGCCAGCAGCTGGGTTCAGGGTACTGGGGCCAACGTCCTGACTTTC
CASSWVQGTGANVLTF
>-|TRBJ1-4|-|TRBV21-1
TGTGCCAGCAGCAACGACAGGGCAGATGAAAAACTGTTTTTT
CASSNDRADEKLFF
>-|TRBJ1-1|-|TRBV20-1
TGCAGTGCTAGTTATTCTCACCTCCCTATGAACACTGAAGCTTTCTTT
CSASYSHLPMNTEAFF
>-|TRBJ2-2|-|TRBV27
TGTGCCAGCAGTTTAGTAGAGACCGGGGAGCTGTTTTTT
CASSLVETGELFF
>-|TRBJ1-2|TRBD1|TRBV5-8
TGTGCCAGGACAGGGGGCCATGGCTACACCTTC
CARTGGHGYTF
>-|TRBJ1-2|TRBD1|TRBV5-1
TGCGCCAGCAGCTTGGGACAGGGGAGGGTCTATGGCTACACCTTC
CASSLGQGRVYGYTF
>once|TRBJ1-3|-|TRBV18
TGTGCCAGCTCAAGACTGCAGGGGCCTGGAAACACCATATATTTT
CASSRLQGPGNTIYF
>-|TRBJ2-1|-|TRBV24-1
TGTGCCACCAGTGACCCCACTAAACACGAGCAGTTCTTC
CATSDPTKHEQFF